Given below is one T cell receptor (beta chain) in context. Its antigen is not known. Unmatched junction bases numbered 3, after V lost 4 bases and J lost 1 base. CDR1 ENHRY and CDR2 SYGVKD come from the germline V gene. This CDR3 contains 14 residues. This specimen belongs to a study of CD4 T cells in relation to SARS-CoV-2 and coronaviruses. Background on the study: PBMCs were cultured with antigen for nine to ten days before TCR beta sequencing.

CD4+ T cells from unexposed donors were obtained before the COVID-19 pandemic (2011-2018). Isolation of CD4+ T cells took place after less than twelve days in culture. The repertoire was sequenced with immunoSEQ multiplex PCR; TCRdb's copy has only in-frame clones and lacks some. Here the sample spans around 26,000 clones, 74% being singletons. The V gene is TRBV10-3, the J gene TRBJ1-1; the match to TRBD1 covers 7 bases. The receptor's source is a human donor in good health. Sequencing used CD4+ T cells from PBMCs, cultured in vitro. CDR3 sequence (DNA): TGTGCCATCAGTGGGGGACAGACGAACACTGAAGCTTTCTTT. Residues: CAISGGQTNTEAFF.